This entry concerns a single TCR beta chain. The antigen remains unidentified. This specimen comes from a study of response to subunit inactivated influenza vaccine. TCRdb reprocessed the RT-PCR reads via MiXCR and lists one record per CDR3 protein. The data contain hundreds of thousands of distinct CDR3 sequences, roughly 14% of them singletons. Trimming at V came to 6 bases and at J to 0 bases, leaving 8 bases not matched to a gene. Germline loops: CDR1 MNHEY, CDR2 SMNVEV (reference sequence). The CDR3 spans 16 residues. Points from the study as a whole: It was the authors' suggestion that each seasonal influenza vaccination recruits few new T cells.

The TCR was taken from a man between 50 and 59 years old who received an inactivated influenza vaccine. The sequences come from PBMCs from blood, collected about 13 days after vaccination. The chain employs TRBV27 and TRBJ2-7; 10 positions agree with TRBD2. The CDR3 coding sequence is TGTGCCAGCAGAACCGAAGCGGGGGGGTTCTCCTACGAGCAGTACTTC. Translated: CASRTEAGGFSYEQYF.